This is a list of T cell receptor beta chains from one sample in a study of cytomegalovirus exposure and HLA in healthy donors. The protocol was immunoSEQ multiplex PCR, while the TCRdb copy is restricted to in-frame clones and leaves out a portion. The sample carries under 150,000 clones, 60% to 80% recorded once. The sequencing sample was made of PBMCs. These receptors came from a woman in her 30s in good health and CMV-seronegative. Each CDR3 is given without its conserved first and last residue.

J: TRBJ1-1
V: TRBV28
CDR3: ASTATYMREAF

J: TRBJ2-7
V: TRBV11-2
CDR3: ASSLDLPVLEQY

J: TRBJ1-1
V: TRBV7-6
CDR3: ASSLVGGVVF

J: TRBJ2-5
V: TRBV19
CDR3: ASKHPGTGSGTQY

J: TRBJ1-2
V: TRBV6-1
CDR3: ASSVNYGYT

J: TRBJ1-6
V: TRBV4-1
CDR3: ASSQPRESSSPLH

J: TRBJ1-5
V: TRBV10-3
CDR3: AISESSQGGNQPQH

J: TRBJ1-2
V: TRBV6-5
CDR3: ASSYRSSYGYT

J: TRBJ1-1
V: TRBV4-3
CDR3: ASSQDPHLENTEAF

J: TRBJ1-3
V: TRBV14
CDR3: ASSRQPGSSGNTIY

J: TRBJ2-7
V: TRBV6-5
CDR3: ASSYYGEQY

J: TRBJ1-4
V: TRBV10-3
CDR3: AISDPGRADEKLF

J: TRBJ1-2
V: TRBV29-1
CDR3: SDRTGGIGGYT

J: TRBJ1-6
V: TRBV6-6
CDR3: ASDDRGNSPLH

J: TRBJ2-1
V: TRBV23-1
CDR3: ASSQSMGSGVGVDEQF

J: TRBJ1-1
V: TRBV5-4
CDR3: ASSRDAGTEAF

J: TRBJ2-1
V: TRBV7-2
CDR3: ASSFRDNYEQF

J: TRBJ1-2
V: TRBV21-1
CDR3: ASSLRDSNYGYT

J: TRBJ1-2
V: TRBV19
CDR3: ASVDSSYGYT

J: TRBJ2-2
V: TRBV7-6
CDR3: ASSLSGVTGELF

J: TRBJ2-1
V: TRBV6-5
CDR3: ASSYSLAGSNEQF

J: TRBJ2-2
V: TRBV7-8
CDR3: ASSLVGRPTGELF

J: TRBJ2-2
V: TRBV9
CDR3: ASNEAGGPTGELF

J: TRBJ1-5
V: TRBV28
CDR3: ASSPWGGSSNQPQH

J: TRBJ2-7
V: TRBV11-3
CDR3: ASSLGGMAYEQY

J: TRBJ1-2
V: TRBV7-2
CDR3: ASSLRAGDYGYT

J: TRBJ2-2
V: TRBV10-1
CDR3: ASSESGGPIGELF

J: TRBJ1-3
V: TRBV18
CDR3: ASSRKEWASSGNTIY

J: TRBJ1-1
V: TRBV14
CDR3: ASSHGAGTGARTLVLQAF

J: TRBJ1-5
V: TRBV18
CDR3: ASSPPSQPQH

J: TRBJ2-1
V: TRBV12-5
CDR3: ASGLVTTNPEQF

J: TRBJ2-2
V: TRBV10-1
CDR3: ASQGAGTGELF

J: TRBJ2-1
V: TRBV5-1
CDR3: ASSLAGGRDEQF

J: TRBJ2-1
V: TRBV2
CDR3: ASSEAWRNNEQF

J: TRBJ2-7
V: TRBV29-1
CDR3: SVARDRGYEQY

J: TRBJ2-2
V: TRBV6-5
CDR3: ANPGGQGASGELF

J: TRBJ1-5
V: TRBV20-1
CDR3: SARRDTEH

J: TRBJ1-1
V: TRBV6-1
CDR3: ASSKETGFRGEAF

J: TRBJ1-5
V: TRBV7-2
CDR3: ASSLGQGNQPQH

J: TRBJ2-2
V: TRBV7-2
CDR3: ASSLTGTVNTGELF

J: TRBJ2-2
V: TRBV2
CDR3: ATDRESGELF

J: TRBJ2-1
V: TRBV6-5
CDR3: ASSSGGGGGNEQF

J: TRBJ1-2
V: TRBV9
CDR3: ASSVVSGNGYT

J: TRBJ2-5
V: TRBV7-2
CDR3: ASSLSLQETQY

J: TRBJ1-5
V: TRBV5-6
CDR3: ASSPSFRAGGNQPQH

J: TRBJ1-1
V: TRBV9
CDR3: ASGNRVMNTEAF

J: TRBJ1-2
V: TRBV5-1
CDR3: ASRRGQGLYGYT

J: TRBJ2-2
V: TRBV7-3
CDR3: ASRRTGSTGELF